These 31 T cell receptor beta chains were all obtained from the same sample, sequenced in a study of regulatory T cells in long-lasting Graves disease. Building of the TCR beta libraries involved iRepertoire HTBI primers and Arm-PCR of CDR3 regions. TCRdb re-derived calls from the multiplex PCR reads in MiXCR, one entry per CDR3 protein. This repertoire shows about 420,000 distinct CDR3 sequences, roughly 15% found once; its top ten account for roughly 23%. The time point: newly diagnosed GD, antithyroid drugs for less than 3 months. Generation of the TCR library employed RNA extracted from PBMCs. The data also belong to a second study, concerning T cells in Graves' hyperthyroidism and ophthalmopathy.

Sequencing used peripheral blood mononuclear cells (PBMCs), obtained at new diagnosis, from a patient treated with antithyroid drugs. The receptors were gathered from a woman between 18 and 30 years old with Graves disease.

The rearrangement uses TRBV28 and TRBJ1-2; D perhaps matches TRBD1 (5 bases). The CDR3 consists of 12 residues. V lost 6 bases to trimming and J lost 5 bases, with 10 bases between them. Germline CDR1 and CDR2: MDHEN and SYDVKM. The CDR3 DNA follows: TGTGCCAGCAGCGCTAGGGGTTATGGCTACACCTTC. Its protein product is CASSARGYGYTF.

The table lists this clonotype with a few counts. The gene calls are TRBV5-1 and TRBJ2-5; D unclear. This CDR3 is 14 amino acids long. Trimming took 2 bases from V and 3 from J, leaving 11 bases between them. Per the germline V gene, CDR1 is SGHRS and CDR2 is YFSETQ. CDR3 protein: CASSFVGWEETQYF. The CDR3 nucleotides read TGCGCCAGCAGCTTTGTAGGGTGGGAAGAGACCCAGTACTTC.

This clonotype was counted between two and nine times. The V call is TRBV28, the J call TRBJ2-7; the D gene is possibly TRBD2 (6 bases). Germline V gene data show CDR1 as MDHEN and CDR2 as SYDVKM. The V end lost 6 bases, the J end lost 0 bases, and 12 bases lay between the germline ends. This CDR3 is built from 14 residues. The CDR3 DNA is TGTGCCAGCAGACCGGGACTTTACTCCTACGAGCAGTACTTC. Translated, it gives CASRPGLYSYEQYF.

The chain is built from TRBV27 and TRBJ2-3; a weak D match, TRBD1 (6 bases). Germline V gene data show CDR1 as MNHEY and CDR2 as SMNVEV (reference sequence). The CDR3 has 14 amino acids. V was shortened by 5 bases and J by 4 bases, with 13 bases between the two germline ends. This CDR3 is CASSPWTEPDTQYF. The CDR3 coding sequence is TGTGCCAGCAGTCCGTGGACAGAACCAGATACGCAGTATTTT.

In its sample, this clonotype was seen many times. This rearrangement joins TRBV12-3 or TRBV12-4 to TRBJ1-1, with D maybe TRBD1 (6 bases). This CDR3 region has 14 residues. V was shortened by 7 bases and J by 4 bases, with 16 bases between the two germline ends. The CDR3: CASTYRGIRTEAFF. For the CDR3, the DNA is TGTGCCAGCACCTATAGGGGGATTCGCACTGAAGCTTTCTTT.

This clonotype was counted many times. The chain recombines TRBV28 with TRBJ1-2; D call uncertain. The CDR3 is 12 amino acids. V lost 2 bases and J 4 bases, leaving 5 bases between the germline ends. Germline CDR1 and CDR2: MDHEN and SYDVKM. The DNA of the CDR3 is TGTGCCAGCAGTTTACAGAGCTATGGCTACACCTTC. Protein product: CASSLQSYGYTF.

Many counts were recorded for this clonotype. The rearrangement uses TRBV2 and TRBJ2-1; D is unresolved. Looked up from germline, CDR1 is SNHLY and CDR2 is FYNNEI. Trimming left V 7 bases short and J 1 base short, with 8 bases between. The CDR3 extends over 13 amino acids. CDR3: CASKASSYNEQFF. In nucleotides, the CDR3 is TGTGCCAGCAAGGCCAGTTCCTACAATGAGCAGTTCTTC.

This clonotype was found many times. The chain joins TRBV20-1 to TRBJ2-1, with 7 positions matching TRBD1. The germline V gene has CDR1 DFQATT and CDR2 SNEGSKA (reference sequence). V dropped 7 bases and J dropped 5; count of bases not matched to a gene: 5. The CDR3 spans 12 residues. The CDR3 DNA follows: TGCAGTGGACAGGGTCCTAACAATGAGCAGTTCTTC. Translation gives CSGQGPNNEQFF.

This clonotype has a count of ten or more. Here the CDR3 DNA reads TGCGCCAGCACCTCCGCGATTACGAACACCGGGGAGCTGTTTTTT. This codes for CASTSAITNTGELFF. This chain joins TRBV5-1 and TRBJ2-2; no firm D call. The length of the CDR3 is 15 residues. The V end lost 6 bases, the J end lost 0 bases, and 12 bases lay between the germline ends. The germline CDR1 and CDR2 sequences are SGHRS and YFSETQ.

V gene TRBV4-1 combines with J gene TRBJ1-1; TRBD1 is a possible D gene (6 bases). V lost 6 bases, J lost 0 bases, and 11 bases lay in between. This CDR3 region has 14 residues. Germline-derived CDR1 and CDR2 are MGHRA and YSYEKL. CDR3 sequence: CASRLTGLNTEAFF. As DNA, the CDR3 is TGCGCCAGCAGGCTAACAGGGTTGAACACTGAAGCTTTCTTT.

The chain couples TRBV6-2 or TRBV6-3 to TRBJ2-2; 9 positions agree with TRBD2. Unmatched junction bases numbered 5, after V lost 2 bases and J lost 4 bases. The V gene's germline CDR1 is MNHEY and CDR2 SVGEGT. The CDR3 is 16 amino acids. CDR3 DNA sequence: TGTGCCAGCAGTTACCGTCCTAGCGGGGCCACCGGGGAGCTGTTTTTT. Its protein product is CASSYRPSGATGELFF.

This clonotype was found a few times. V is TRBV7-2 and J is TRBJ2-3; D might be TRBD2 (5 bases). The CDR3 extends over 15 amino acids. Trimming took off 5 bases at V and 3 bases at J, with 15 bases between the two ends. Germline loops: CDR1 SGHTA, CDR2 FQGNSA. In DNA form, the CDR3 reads TGTGCCAGCAGCCCCGGAGGAGGATGGACAGATACGCAGTATTTT. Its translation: CASSPGGGWTDTQYF.

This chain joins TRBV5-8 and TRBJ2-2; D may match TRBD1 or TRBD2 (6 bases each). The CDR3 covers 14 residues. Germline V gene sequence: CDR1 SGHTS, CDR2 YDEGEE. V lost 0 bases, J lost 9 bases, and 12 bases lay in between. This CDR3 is CASSLDGGGRELFF. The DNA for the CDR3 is TGTGCCAGCAGCTTGGACGGGGGCGGCAGGGAGCTGTTTTTT.

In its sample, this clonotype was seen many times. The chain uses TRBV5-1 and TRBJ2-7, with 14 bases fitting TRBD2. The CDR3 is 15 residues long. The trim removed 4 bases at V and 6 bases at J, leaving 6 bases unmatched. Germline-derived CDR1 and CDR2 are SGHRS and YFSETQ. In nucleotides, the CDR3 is TGCGCCAGCAGCCCGGGACTAGCGGGAGCGACCGAGCAGTACTTC. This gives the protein CASSPGLAGATEQYF.

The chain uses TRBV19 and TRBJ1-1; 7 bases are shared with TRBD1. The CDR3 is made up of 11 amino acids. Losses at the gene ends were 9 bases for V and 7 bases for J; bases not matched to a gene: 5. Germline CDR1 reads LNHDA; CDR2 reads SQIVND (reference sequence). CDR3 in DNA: TGTGCCAGCCACCGGGACAGTGAAGCTTTCTTT. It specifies CASHRDSEAFF.

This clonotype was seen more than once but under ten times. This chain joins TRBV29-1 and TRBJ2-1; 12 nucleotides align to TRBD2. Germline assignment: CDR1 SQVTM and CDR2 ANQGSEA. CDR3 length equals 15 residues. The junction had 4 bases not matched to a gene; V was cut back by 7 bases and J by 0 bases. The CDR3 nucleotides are TGCAGCGCACGGACTAGCGGGAACTCCTACAATGAGCAGTTCTTC. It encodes CSARTSGNSYNEQFF.

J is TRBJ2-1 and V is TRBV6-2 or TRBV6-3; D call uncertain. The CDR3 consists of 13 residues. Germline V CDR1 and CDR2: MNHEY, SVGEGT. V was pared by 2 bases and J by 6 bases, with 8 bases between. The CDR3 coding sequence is TGTGCCAGCAGTTACAGGGCTAGCAATGAGCAGTTCTTC. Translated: CASSYRASNEQFF.

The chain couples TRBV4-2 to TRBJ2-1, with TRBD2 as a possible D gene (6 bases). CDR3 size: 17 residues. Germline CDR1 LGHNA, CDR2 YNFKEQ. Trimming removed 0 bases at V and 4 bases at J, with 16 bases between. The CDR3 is CASSQDRPPGVYNEQFF. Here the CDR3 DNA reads TGTGCCAGCAGCCAAGACAGGCCGCCGGGAGTTTACAATGAGCAGTTCTTC.

The CDR3: CASSIVRGQKNTGELFF. The CDR3 nucleotides are TGTGCCAGTAGTATAGTAAGGGGACAGAAGAACACCGGGGAGCTGTTTTTT. The chain has TRBV19 and TRBJ2-2, with TRBD1 identical over 7 bases. After removal of 1 base from V and 1 base from J, the junction contained 6 bases not matched to a gene. The CDR3 has 17 amino acids. The germline gives CDR1 LNHDA, CDR2 SQIVND (reference sequence).

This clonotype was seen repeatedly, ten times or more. CDR3 coding DNA: TGTGCCACCGGGCGAACAGGGTTGAATGAGCAGTTCTTC. Its translation: CATGRTGLNEQFF. The chain couples TRBV24-1 to TRBJ2-1, with a possible D match to TRBD1 (6 bases). The V gene's germline CDR1 is KGHDR and CDR2 SFDVKD. CDR3 size: 13 residues. Trimming took off 9 bases at V and 7 bases at J, with 15 bases between the two ends.

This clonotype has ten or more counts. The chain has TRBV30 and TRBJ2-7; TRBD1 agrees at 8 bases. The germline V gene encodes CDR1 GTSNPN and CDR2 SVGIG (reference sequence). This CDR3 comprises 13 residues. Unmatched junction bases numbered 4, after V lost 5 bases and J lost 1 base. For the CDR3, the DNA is TGTGCCTGGGAACAGGGGGGATCCTACGAGCAGTACTTC. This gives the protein CAWEQGGSYEQYF.

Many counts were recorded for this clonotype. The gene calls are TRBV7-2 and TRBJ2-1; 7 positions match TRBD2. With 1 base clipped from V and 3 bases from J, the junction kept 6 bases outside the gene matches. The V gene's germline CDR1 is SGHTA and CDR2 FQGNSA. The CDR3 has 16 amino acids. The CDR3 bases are TGTGCCAGCAGCTTAGGGGCGGGAGTCAGCTACAATGAGCAGTTCTTC. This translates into CASSLGAGVSYNEQFF.

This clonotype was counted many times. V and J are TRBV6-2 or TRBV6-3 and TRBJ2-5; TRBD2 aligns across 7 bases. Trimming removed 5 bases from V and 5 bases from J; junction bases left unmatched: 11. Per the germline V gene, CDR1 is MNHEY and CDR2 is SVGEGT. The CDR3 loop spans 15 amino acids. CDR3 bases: TGTGCCAGCAGTGAGGGGAGCGGGACCGGGGAGACCCAGTACTTC. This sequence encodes CASSEGSGTGETQYF.

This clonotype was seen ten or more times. CDR3 residues: CASSPTRLAGVSQETQYF. DNA for the CDR3: TGTGCCAGCAGCCCGACCCGACTAGCGGGAGTAAGTCAAGAGACCCAGTACTTC. The V and J genes are TRBV7-9 and TRBJ2-5; 12 positions agree with TRBD2. The V and J ends lost 5 bases and 2 bases, in that order; junction bases with no gene match: 12. This CDR3 spans 18 amino acids. Germline V CDR1 and CDR2: SEHNR, FQNEAQ (reference sequence). Based on the CDR3 plus reference TRBV7-9 and TRBJ2-5, the full variable domain is DTGVSQNPRHKITKRGQNVTFRCDPISEHNRLYWYRQTLGQGPEFLTYFQNEAQLEKSRLLSDRFSAERPKGSFSTLEIQRTEQGDSAMYLCASSPTRLAGVSQETQYFGPGTRLLVL.

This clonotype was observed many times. CDR3 bases: TGTGCCAGCAGTGGACTAGCGGGAGACACCGGGGAGCTGTTTTTT. Its translation is CASSGLAGDTGELFF. V usage is TRBV6-1 and J usage is TRBJ2-2, with TRBD2 matching 12 bases. With V trimmed by 4 bases and J by 3 bases, 0 bases remained unmatched. CDR3 length: 15 amino acids. Germline CDR1 reads MNHNS; CDR2 reads SASEGT.

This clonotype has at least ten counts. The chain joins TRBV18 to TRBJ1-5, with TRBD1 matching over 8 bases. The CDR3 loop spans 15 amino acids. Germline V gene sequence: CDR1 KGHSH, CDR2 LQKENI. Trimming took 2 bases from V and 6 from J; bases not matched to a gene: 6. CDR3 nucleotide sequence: TGTGCCAGCTCACCAGACGCAGGGGGCGTTCAGCCCCAGCATTTT. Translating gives CASSPDAGGVQPQHF.

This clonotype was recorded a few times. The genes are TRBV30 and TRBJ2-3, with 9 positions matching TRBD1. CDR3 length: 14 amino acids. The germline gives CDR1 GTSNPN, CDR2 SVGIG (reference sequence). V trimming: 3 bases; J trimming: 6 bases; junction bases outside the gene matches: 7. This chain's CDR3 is CAWSPGQGVDTQYF. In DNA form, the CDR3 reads TGTGCCTGGAGCCCGGGACAGGGTGTCGATACGCAGTATTTT.

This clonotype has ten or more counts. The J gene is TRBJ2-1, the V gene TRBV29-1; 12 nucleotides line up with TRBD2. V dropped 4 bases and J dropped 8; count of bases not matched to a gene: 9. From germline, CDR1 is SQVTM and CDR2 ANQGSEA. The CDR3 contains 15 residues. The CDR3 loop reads CSVVVLLAGGYEQFF. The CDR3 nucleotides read TGCAGCGTTGTGGTCCTACTAGCGGGAGGTTATGAGCAGTTCTTC.

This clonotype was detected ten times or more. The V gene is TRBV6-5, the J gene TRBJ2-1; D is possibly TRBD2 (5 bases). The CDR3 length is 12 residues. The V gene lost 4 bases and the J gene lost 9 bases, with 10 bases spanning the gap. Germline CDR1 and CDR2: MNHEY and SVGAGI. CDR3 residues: CASSSGSTEQFF. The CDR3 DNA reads TGTGCCAGCAGTTCGGGGTCGACTGAGCAGTTCTTC.

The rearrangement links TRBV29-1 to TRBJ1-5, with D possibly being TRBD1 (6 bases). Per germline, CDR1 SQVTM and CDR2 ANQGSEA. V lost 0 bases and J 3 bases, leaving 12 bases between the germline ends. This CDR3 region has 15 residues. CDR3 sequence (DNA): TGCAGCGTTGAAGACCCAGGGGACCTCAATCAGCCCCAGCATTTT. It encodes CSVEDPGDLNQPQHF.

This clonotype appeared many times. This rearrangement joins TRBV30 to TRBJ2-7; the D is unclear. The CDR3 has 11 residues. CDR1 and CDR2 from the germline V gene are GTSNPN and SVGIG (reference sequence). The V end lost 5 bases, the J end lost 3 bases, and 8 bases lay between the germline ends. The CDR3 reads CAWADVYEQYF. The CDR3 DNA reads TGTGCCTGGGCGGATGTCTACGAGCAGTACTTC. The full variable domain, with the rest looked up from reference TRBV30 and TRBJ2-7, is SQTIHQWPATLVQPVGSPLSLECTVEGTSNPNLYWYRQAAGRGLQLLFYSVGIGQISSEVPQNLSASRPQDRQFILSSKKLLLSDSGFYLCAWADVYEQYFGPGTRLTVT.